These 27 T cell receptor beta chains came from one sample sequenced in a study of shared clonotypes between healthy human individuals. Measured with immunoSEQ multiplex PCR; TCRdb has only the in-frame clones, and not every one. Here the sample spans 150,000 to 200,000 clones, over 50% being singletons. Material: memory CD4+ T cells sorted from blood. Subset meaning: CD45RA-negative fraction. The receptors derive from a man aged 25-40 years in good health.

The rearrangement uses TRBV6-1 and TRBJ2-2, with 9 nucleotides matching TRBD2. With 4 bases clipped from V and 5 bases from J, the junction kept 14 bases outside the gene matches. The CDR3 is 18 amino acids. Looked up from germline, CDR1 is MNHNS and CDR2 is SASEGT. In nucleotides, the CDR3 is TGTGCCAGCAGTGCGGGGACTAGCTATGGAAGATTTACCGGGGAGCTGTTTTTT. It encodes CASSAGTSYGRFTGELFF.

This clone showed up many times. The V gene is TRBV29-1, the J gene TRBJ2-7; 12 nucleotides match TRBD2. The length of the CDR3 is 13 residues. Looked up from germline, CDR1 is SQVTM and CDR2 is ANQGSEA. V lost 7 bases to trimming and J lost 4 bases; unmatched junction nucleotides: 5. The CDR3 loop is CSASSGRGYEQYF. CDR3 coding DNA: TGCAGCGCCTCTAGCGGGAGGGGATACGAGCAGTACTTC.

This chain uses TRBV2 with TRBJ2-1; 9 bases are shared with TRBD2. This CDR3 has 16 residues. Germline V CDR1 and CDR2: SNHLY, FYNNEI. V trimming: 2 bases; J trimming: 4 bases; junction bases outside the gene matches: 6. CDR3 in DNA: TGTGCCAGCAGTGAAAGGTCTAGCGGGACATACAATGAGCAGTTCTTC. It encodes CASSERSSGTYNEQFF.

The chain is built from TRBV5-1 and TRBJ1-1, with 9 bases that match TRBD1. V was pared by 4 bases and J by 6 bases, with 4 bases of the junction left unmatched. This CDR3 contains 13 residues. CDR1 is SGHRS, CDR2 YFSETQ, per germline. The CDR3: CASSHGQGSEAFF. CDR3 DNA sequence: TGCGCCAGCAGCCACGGACAGGGGTCTGAAGCTTTCTTT.

The chain recombines TRBV18 with TRBJ1-1; D is possibly TRBD1 (6 bases). V was shortened by 3 bases and J by 4 bases, with 15 bases between the two germline ends. The germline gives CDR1 KGHSH, CDR2 LQKENI. The CDR3 spans 15 residues. The CDR3 loop reads CASSPPAGAGTEAFF. In DNA form, the CDR3 reads TGTGCCAGCTCACCCCCAGCAGGGGCCGGCACTGAAGCTTTCTTT.

The rearrangement links TRBV5-6 to TRBJ1-2, with 8 bases fitting TRBD1. The germline CDR1 and CDR2 sequences are SGHDT and YYEEEE. This CDR3 has 15 amino acids. J gave up 5 bases and V 4 bases, and 10 bases lay outside the gene matches. CDR3 protein: CASSDTTGTGYGYTF. DNA for the CDR3: TGTGCCAGCAGCGACACAACCGGGACAGGATATGGCTACACCTTC.

The chain has TRBV7-7 and TRBJ2-2; D is possibly TRBD1 (5 bases). V lost 4 bases, J lost 3 bases, and 12 bases lay in between. The germline V gene encodes CDR1 SSHAT and CDR2 FNYEAQ (reference sequence). The CDR3 sequence is 15 residues long. This CDR3 reads CASSSTQGYTGELFF. The CDR3 DNA sequence: TGTGCCAGCAGCTCAACCCAGGGTTACACCGGGGAGCTGTTTTTT.

The rearrangement links TRBV12-5 to TRBJ2-5; unclear D gene. This CDR3 contains 13 residues. Germline values: CDR1 LGHNT, CDR2 FRNRAP. V lost 3 bases, J lost 5 bases, and 10 bases lay in between. CDR3 loop: CASGFGEPETQYF. CDR3 in DNA: TGTGCTAGTGGTTTTGGGGAACCCGAGACCCAGTACTTC.

This clone showed up just a few times. The chain links TRBV7-6 to TRBJ2-6, with D perhaps TRBD2 (5 bases). V lost 1 base to trimming and J lost 0 bases, with 10 bases between them. Per the germline V gene, CDR1 is SGHVS and CDR2 is FNYEAQ. The CDR3 covers 17 residues. CDR3 DNA: TGTGCCAGCAGCTTAGTGACGGGGAGCTCTGGGGCCAACGTCCTGACTTTC. Translated: CASSLVTGSSGANVLTF.

The chain uses TRBV6-6 and TRBJ2-6; D is ambiguous. V gave up 7 bases and J gave up 1 base, with 2 bases separating them. The CDR3 is 12 residues long. Germline V lookup: CDR1 MNHNY, CDR2 SVGAGI (reference sequence). The CDR3 DNA reads as TGTGCCAGCACTTCTGGGGCCAACGTCCTGACTTTC. Translated: CASTSGANVLTF.

The chain has TRBV5-5 and TRBJ1-2; D gene unclear. The germline CDR1 and CDR2 sequences are SGHKS and YYEKEE (reference sequence). V was shortened by 0 bases and J by 1 base, with 7 bases between the two germline ends. The CDR3 length is 14 residues. Here the CDR3 DNA reads TGTGCCAGCAGCTTGGGGGCCCGTAACTATGGCTACACCTTC. Protein sequence: CASSLGARNYGYTF.

With regard to this clone: Different DNA sequences within this sample yield the same CDR3. The rearrangement joins TRBV29-1 to TRBJ1-4; D not certain. The CDR3 extends over 13 amino acids. In germline, CDR1 is SQVTM, CDR2 ANQGSEA. Between the trimmed V and J ends, which lost 2 bases and 8 bases, there was a span of 12 bases. The CDR3 bases are TGCAGCGTTGAACGCGGGGTAGGGGAAAAACTGTTTTTT. This gives the protein CSVERGVGEKLFF.

The J gene is TRBJ1-2, the V gene TRBV28; D gene uncertain. Germline V lookup: CDR1 MDHEN, CDR2 SYDVKM. This CDR3 has 12 residues. V dropped 3 bases and J dropped 7 bases, with 9 bases sitting between them. CDR3: CASSFGVGGYTF. DNA for the CDR3: TGTGCCAGCAGTTTCGGGGTCGGTGGCTACACCTTC.

In DNA form, the CDR3 reads TGTGCCAGCAGTGAAGCCACGGGGACAGATACGCAGTATTTT. Translated, it gives CASSEATGTDTQYF. The V gene is TRBV6-1, the J gene TRBJ2-3, with D perhaps matching TRBD2 (5 bases). Trimming stripped 0 bases from V and 3 bases from J, with 7 bases between. The CDR3 is 14 amino acids. Germline V gene lookup returns CDR1 MNHNS and CDR2 SASEGT.

This clone was detected only once. J is TRBJ2-7 and V is TRBV6-6; D is unclear. This CDR3 has 13 amino acids. V dropped 0 bases and J dropped 6 bases, with 9 bases sitting between them. Per the germline V gene, CDR1 is MNHNY and CDR2 is SVGAGI (reference sequence). The CDR3 sequence: CASSYSPSPEQYF. The DNA of the CDR3 is TGTGCCAGCAGTTACTCCCCTTCGCCCGAGCAGTACTTC.

V usage is TRBV10-3 and J usage is TRBJ1-2; no reliable D call. Germline assignment: CDR1 ENHRY and CDR2 SYGVKD. The CDR3 runs to 13 residues. Deletions cut 4 bases from V and 7 bases from J, with 13 bases between. The CDR3 here is CAISARGGFGYTF. CDR3 coding DNA: TGTGCCATCAGTGCCCGTGGTGGTTTTGGCTACACCTTC.

This clone was observed once. This may stem from a read error, because a much larger clone lies one nucleotide away. The chain combines TRBV7-9 with TRBJ1-1; unclear D gene. Germline values: CDR1 SEHNR, CDR2 FQNEAQ (reference sequence). This CDR3 is built from 13 residues. Trimming stripped 2 bases from V and 1 base from J, with 5 bases between. CDR3 region: CASSLTWNTEAFF. The CDR3 DNA follows: TGTGCCAGCAGCTTAACGTGGAACACTGAAGCTTTCTTT.

This clone was counted between two and nine times. The J gene is TRBJ1-4, the V gene TRBV29-1; the match to TRBD1 covers 7 bases. Germline V gives CDR1 SQVTM, CDR2 ANQGSEA. Trimming at V came to 6 bases and at J to 8 bases, leaving 9 bases not matched to a gene. The CDR3 spans 13 residues. Here the CDR3 reads CSVRARGGEKLFF. CDR3 nucleotides: TGCAGCGTGAGGGCGCGAGGGGGCGAAAAACTGTTTTTT. Drawing the rest from reference TRBV29-1 and TRBJ1-4, the complete variable domain is SAVISQKPSRDICQRGTSLTIQCQVDSQVTMMFWYRQQPGQSLTLIATANQGSEATYESGFVIDKFPISRPNLTFSTLTVSNMSPEDSSIYLCSVRARGGEKLFFGSGTQLSVL.

This clone was found many times. J is TRBJ1-1 and V is TRBV4-2; 10 bases fit TRBD1. The CDR3 has 14 residues. CDR1 and CDR2 (germline): LGHNA, YNFKEQ. Unmatched junction bases numbered 1, after V lost 3 bases and J lost 3 bases. CDR3 sequence (DNA): TGTGCCAGCAGCCAGGGACAGGGGCACACTGAAGCTTTCTTT. Translated: CASSQGQGHTEAFF.

The CDR3 here is CASSLDRANYGYTF. In DNA, the CDR3 is TGTGCCAGCAGCTTAGACAGGGCTAACTATGGCTACACCTTC. The chain links TRBV7-2 to TRBJ1-2; D may be TRBD1 (6 bases). From germline, CDR1 is SGHTA and CDR2 FQGNSA. Trimming took 1 base from V and 0 from J, leaving 6 bases between them. The CDR3 has 14 amino acids.

The rearrangement joins TRBV5-1 to TRBJ2-1, with 9 bases aligning to TRBD2. The CDR3 loop spans 19 amino acids. Trimming took 0 bases from V and 5 from J; bases not matched to a gene: 15. The germline V gene encodes CDR1 SGHRS and CDR2 YFSETQ. The CDR3 protein is CASSLAIAGAIGLNNEQFF. CDR3 DNA: TGCGCCAGCAGCTTGGCGATAGCGGGAGCTATAGGATTGAACAATGAGCAGTTCTTC.

The chain's CDR3 is CASSVEPENYGYTF. The DNA for the CDR3 is TGTGCCAGCAGCGTAGAACCGGAAAACTATGGCTACACCTTC. The rearrangement links TRBV9 to TRBJ1-2; D call uncertain. The germline CDR1 and CDR2 sequences are SGDLS and YYNGEE. The CDR3 length is 14 residues. With 0 bases removed from V and 2 bases from J, the gap between germline ends came to 8 bases.

This clone was counted once. The chain carries TRBV14 and TRBJ2-7, with 9 bases matching TRBD2. Per the germline V gene, CDR1 is SGHDN and CDR2 is FVKESK. The CDR3 extends over 16 amino acids. V was pared by 1 base and J by 0 bases, with 4 bases of the junction left unmatched. The CDR3 protein is CASSQGPSGNSYEQYF. In DNA, the CDR3 is TGTGCCAGCAGCCAAGGCCCTAGCGGGAACTCCTACGAGCAGTACTTC. Filled out from reference TRBV14 and TRBJ2-7, the complete variable domain reads EAGVTQFPSHSVIEKGQTVTLRCDPISGHDNLYWYRRVMGKEIKFLLHFVKESKQDESGMPNNRFLAERTGGTYSTLKVQPAELEDSGVYFCASSQGPSGNSYEQYFGPGTRLTVT.

This sequence joins TRBV5-1 and TRBJ1-2; tentative D call: TRBD1 (6 bases). CDR1 is SGHRS, CDR2 YFSETQ, per germline. The CDR3 runs 15 residues. Trimming cost V 3 bases and J 4 bases, with 16 bases left between them. CDR3 coding DNA: TGCGCCAGCAGCTCTTTGGCAGGGGAGTTCTATGGCTACACCTTC. Its protein product is CASSSLAGEFYGYTF.

In its sample, this clone was seen a few times. CDR3 in DNA: TGCAGCGGGGGACAGGGGGCGCGGGAGCAGTACTTC. Encoded protein: CSGGQGAREQYF. J is TRBJ2-7 and V is TRBV29-1; 12 nucleotides agree with TRBD1. Germline V CDR1 and CDR2: SQVTM, ANQGSEA. V dropped 7 bases and J dropped 7; count of bases not matched to a gene: 5. The CDR3 runs 12 residues.

This rearrangement joins TRBV7-9 to TRBJ2-3, with 7 nucleotides matching TRBD2. Germline loops: CDR1 SEHNR, CDR2 FQNEAQ (reference sequence). The CDR3 sequence is 15 residues long. Unmatched junction bases numbered 6, after V lost 4 bases and J lost 2 bases. Here the CDR3 DNA reads TGTGCCAGCAGCTGGGAGGGCCCCCCCACAGATACGCAGTATTTT. This translates into CASSWEGPPTDTQYF.

Turning to this clone: Since a far larger clone is one base different, this is likely a read error. In the same sample, other DNA sequences code for this CDR3. The rearrangement links TRBV5-1 to TRBJ2-3; a weak D match, TRBD1 (6 bases). This CDR3 region has 15 residues. CDR1 and CDR2 (germline): SGHRS, YFSETQ. V lost 0 bases to trimming and J lost 2 bases, with 10 bases between them. CDR3 in amino acids: CASSLEQGNTDTQYF. The CDR3 DNA is TGCGCCAGCAGCTTGGAGCAGGGGAACACAGATACGCAGTATTTT.